This T cell receptor beta chain derives from a study of blood T cell repertoires in COVID-19. In the authors' methods: Amplification from reference gene primers served as the basis for estimated nucleated cell counts. Some clones are missing from TCRdb's copy, which holds only in-frame ones; the method was immunoSEQ multiplex PCR. The V and J calls and clone size come from that table; D and trimming were worked out from the DNA. This sample carries 100,000 to 150,000 clones, over 75% of them seen once, and the ten largest clones take about 6.2%. Trimming pared 4 bases from V and 0 bases from J, leaving 11 bases between. This CDR3 contains 15 residues. CDR1 and CDR2 (germline): KGHDR, SFDVKD.

The TCR was taken from a man at least 80 years old with active or convalescent COVID-19. The source material was peripheral blood. The V call is TRBV24-1, the J call TRBJ1-2; TRBD1 is a possible D gene (6 bases). CDR3 sequence: CATSDRDTTNYGYTF. The CDR3 DNA reads TGTGCCACCAGTGACCGGGACACGACTAACTATGGCTACACCTTC.